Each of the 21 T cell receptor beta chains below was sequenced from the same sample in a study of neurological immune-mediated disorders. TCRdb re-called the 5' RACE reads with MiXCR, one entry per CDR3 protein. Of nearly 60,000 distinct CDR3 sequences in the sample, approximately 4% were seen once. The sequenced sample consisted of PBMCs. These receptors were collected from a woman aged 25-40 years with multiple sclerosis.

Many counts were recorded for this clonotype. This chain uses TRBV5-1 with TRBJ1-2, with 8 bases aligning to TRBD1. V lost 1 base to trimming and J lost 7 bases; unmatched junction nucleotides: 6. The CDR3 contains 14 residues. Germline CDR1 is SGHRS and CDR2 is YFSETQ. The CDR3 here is CASSLMDRAGGYTF. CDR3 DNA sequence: TGCGCCAGCAGCTTGATGGACAGGGCTGGTGGCTACACCTTC. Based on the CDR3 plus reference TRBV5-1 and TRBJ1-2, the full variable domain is KAGVTQTPRYLIKTRGQQVTLSCSPISGHRSVSWYQQTPGQGLQFLFEYFSETQRNKGNFPGRFSGRQFSNSRSEMNVSTLELGDSALYLCASSLMDRAGGYTFGSGTRLTVV.

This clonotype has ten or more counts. The CDR3 protein is CASSHGKAGGRETQYF. The CDR3 DNA reads as TGTGCCAGCAGCCATGGAAAAGCGGGTGGACGGGAGACCCAGTACTTC. The chain joins TRBV3-1 to TRBJ2-5, with D maybe TRBD2 (6 bases). This CDR3 comprises 16 residues. Trimming took off 3 bases at V and 5 bases at J, with 19 bases between the two ends. The germline gives CDR1 LGHDT, CDR2 YNNKEL (reference sequence).

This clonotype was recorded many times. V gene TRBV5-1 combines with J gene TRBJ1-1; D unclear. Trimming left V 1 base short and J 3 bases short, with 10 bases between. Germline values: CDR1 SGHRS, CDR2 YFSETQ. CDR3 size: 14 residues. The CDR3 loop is CASSLNLLDTEAFF. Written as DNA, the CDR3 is TGCGCCAGCAGCTTGAATTTGTTAGACACTGAAGCTTTCTTT.

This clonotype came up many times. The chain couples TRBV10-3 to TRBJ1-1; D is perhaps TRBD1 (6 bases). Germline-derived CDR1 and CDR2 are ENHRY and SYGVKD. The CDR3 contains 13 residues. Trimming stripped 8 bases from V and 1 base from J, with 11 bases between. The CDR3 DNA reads TGTGCCATCCGGGGGGGCCCGAACACTGAAGCTTTCTTT. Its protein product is CAIRGGPNTEAFF.

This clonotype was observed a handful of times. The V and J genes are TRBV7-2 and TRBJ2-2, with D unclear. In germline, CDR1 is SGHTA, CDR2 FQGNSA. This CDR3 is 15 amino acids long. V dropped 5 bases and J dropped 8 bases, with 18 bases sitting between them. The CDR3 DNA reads TGTGCCAGCAGCCCCCGGGTCGCCCGGGCGGGGGAGCTGTTTTTT. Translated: CASSPRVARAGELFF.

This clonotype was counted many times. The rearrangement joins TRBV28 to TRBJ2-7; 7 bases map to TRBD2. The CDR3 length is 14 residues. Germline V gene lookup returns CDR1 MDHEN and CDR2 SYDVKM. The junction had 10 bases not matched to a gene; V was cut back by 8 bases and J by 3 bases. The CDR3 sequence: CASGSLGGDYEQYF. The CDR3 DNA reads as TGTGCCAGCGGATCCTTGGGAGGGGACTACGAGCAGTACTTC.

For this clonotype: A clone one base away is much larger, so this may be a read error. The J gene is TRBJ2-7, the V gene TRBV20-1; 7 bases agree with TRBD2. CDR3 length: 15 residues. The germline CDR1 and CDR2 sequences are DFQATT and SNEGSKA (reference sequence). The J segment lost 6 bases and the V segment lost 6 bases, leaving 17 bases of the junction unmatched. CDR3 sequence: CSAKSLAGPQFEQYF. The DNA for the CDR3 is TGCAGTGCCAAATCCTTAGCGGGCCCCCAGTTCGAGCAGTACTTC.

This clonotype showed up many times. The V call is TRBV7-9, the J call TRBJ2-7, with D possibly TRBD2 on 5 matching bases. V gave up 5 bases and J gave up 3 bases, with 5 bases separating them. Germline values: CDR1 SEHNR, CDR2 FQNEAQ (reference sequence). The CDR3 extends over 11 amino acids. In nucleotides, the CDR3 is TGTGCCAGCAGCACTAGCTACGAGCAGTACTTC. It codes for CASSTSYEQYF.

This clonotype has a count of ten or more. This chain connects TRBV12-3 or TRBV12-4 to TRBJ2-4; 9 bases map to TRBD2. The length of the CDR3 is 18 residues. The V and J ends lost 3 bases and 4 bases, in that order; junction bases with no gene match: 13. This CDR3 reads CASSLGALNSGRKNIQYF. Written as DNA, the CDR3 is TGTGCCAGCAGTTTGGGGGCCCTGAATAGCGGGAGAAAAAACATTCAGTACTTC.

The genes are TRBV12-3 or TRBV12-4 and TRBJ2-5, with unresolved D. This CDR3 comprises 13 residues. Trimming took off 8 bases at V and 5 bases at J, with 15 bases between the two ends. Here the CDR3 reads CASARAQTETQYF. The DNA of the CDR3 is TGTGCCAGCGCCCGGGCGCAAACGGAGACCCAGTACTTC.

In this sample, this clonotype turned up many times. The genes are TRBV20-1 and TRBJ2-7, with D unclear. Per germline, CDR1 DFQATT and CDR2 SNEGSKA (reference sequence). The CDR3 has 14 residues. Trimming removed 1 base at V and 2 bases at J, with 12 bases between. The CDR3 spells CSARVEDYPYEQYF. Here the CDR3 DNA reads TGCAGTGCTAGAGTTGAGGATTACCCCTACGAGCAGTACTTC.

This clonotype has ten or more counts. The CDR3 sequence: CSAPAYSHYGYTF. CDR3 DNA sequence: TGCAGTGCTCCCGCATATTCCCACTATGGCTACACCTTC. This chain links TRBV20-1 with TRBJ1-2; unclear D gene. The germline CDR1 and CDR2 sequences are DFQATT and SNEGSKA (reference sequence). V was shortened by 5 bases and J by 3 bases, with 13 bases between the two germline ends. This CDR3 contains 13 residues.

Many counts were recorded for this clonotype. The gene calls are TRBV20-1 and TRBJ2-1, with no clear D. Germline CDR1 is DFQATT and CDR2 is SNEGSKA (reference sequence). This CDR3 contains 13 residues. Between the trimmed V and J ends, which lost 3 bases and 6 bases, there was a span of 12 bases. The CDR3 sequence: CSASGWPSNEQFF. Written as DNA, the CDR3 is TGCAGTGCTAGTGGCTGGCCTTCCAATGAGCAGTTCTTC.

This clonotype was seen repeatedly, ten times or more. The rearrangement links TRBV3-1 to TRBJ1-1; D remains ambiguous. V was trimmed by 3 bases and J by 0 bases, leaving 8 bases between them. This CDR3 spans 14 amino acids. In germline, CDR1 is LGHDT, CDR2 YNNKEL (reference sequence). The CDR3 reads CASSHGVMNTEAFF. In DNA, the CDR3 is TGTGCCAGCAGCCATGGGGTAATGAACACTGAAGCTTTCTTT.

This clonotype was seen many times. CDR3 coding DNA: TGTGCCAGCAGTGGGAGACTAGCGGGGGGTTACAATGAGCAGTTCTTC. This translates into CASSGRLAGGYNEQFF. The chain has TRBV27 and TRBJ2-1, with 13 nucleotides matching TRBD2. The germline CDR1 and CDR2 sequences are MNHEY and SMNVEV (reference sequence). V was pared by 5 bases and J by 4 bases, with 5 bases of the junction left unmatched. The CDR3 totals 16 residues.

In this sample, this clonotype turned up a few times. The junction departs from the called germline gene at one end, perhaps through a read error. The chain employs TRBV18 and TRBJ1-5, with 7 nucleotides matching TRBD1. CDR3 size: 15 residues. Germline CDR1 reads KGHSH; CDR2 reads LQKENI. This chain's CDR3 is CASSRTGGGDQPQNF. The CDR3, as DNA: TGTGCCAGCTCACGGACAGGCGGCGGGGATCAGCCCCAGAATTTT.

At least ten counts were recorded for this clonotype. The DNA for the CDR3 is TGCAGTGCGCAACCGGGACTAGCGGGAGCCTACGAGCAGTACTTC. It encodes CSAQPGLAGAYEQYF. The genes are TRBV20-1 and TRBJ2-7; TRBD2 aligns across 14 bases. CDR1 and CDR2 from the germline V gene are DFQATT and SNEGSKA (reference sequence). J gave up 2 bases and V 6 bases, and 6 bases lay outside the gene matches. This CDR3 contains 15 residues.

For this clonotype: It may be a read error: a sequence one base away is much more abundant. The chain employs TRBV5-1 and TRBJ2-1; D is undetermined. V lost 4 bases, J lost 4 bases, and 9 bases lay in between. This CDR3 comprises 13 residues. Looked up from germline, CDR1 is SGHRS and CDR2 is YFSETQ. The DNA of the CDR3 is TGCGCCAGCAGCGGGGAAATGTACAATGAGCAGTTCTTC. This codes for CASSGEMYNEQFF.

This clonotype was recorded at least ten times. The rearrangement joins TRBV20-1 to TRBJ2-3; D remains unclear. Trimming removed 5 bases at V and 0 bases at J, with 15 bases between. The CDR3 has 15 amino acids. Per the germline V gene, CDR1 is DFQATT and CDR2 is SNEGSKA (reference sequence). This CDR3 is CSAPSIAVSTDTQYF. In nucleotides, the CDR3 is TGCAGTGCTCCTTCTATCGCGGTTAGCACAGATACGCAGTATTTT.

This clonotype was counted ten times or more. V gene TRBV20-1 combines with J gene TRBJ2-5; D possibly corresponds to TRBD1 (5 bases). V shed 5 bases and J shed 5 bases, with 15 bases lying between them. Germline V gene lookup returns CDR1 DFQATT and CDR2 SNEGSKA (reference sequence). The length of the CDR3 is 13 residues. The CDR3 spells CSAPPPRAETQYF. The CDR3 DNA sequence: TGCAGTGCTCCCCCCCCCAGGGCGGAGACCCAGTACTTC.

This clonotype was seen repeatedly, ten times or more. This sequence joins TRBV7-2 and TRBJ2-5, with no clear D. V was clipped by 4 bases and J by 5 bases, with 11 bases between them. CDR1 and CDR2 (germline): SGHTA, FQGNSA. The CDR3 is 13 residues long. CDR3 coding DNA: TGTGCCAGCAGCTATGCCTTATTGGAGACCCAGTACTTC. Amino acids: CASSYALLETQYF.